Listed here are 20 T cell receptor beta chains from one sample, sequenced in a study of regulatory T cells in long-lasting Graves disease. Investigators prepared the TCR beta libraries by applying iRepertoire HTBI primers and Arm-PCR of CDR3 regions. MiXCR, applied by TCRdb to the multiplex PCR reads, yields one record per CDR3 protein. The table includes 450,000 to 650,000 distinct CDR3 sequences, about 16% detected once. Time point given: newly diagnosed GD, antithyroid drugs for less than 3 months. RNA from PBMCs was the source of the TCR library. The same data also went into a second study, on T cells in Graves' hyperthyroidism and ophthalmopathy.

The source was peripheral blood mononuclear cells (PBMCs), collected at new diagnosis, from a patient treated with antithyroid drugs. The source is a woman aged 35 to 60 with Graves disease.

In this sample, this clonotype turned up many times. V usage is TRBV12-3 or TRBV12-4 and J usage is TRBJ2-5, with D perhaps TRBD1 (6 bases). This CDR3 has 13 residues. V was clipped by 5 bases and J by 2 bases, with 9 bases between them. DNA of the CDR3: TGTGCCAGCAGTAACGACAGGCAAGAGACCCAGTACTTC. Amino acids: CASSNDRQETQYF.

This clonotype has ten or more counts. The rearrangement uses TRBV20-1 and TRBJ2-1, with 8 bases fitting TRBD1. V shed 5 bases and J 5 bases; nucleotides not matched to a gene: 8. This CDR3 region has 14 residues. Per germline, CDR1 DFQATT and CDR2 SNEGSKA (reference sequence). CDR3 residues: CSASGQGGNNEQFF. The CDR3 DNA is TGCAGTGCTTCTGGACAGGGAGGTAACAATGAGCAGTTCTTC.

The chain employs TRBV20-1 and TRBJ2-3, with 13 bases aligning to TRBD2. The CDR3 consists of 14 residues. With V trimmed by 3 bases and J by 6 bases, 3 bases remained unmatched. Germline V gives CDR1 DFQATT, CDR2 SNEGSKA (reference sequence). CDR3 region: CSASRTSGSDTQYF. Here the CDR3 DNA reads TGCAGTGCTAGCAGGACTAGCGGGAGTGATACGCAGTATTTT.

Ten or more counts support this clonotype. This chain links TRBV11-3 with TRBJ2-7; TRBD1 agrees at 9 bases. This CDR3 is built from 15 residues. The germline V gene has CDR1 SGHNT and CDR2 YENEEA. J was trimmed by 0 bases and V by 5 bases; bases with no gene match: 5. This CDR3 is CASSKRDRVSYEQYF. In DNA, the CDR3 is TGTGCCAGCAGCAAGCGGGACAGGGTCTCCTACGAGCAGTACTTC.

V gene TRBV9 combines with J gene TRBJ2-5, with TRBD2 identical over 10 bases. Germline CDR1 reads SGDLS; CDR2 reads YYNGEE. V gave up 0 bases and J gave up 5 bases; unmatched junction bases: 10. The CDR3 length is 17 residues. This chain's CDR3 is CASSVGGSGGTGETQYF. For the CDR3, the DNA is TGTGCCAGCAGCGTAGGTGGTAGCGGGGGGACCGGGGAGACCCAGTACTTC. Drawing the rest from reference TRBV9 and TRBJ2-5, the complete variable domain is DSGVTQTPKHLITATGQRVTLRCSPRSGDLSVYWYQQSLDQGLQFLIQYYNGEERAKGNILERFSAQQFPDLHSELNLSSLELGDSALYFCASSVGGSGGTGETQYFGPGTRLLVL.

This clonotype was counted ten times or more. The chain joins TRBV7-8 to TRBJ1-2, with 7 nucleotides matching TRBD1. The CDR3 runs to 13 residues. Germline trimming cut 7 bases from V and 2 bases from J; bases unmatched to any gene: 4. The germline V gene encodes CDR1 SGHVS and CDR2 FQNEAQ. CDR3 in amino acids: CASNKDRNYGYTF. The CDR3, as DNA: TGTGCCAGCAACAAGGACAGGAACTATGGCTACACCTTC.

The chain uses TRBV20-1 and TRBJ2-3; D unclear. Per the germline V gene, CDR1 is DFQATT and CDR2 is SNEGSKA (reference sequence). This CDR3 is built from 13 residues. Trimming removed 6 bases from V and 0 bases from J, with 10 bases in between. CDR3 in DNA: TGCAGTGCCCCCGGCGAGAGCACAGATACGCAGTATTTT. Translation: CSAPGESTDTQYF.

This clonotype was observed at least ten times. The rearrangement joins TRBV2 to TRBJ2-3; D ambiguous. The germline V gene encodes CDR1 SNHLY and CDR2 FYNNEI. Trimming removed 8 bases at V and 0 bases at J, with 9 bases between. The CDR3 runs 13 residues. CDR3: CASLRASTDTQYF. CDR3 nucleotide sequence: TGTGCCAGCTTAAGGGCTAGCACAGATACGCAGTATTTT.

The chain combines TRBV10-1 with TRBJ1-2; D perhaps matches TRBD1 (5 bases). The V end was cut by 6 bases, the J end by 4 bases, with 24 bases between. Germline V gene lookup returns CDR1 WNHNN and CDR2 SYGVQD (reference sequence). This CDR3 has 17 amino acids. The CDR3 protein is CASSLPWVKGQGYGYTF. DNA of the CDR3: TGCGCCAGCAGCCTTCCGTGGGTTAAGGGGCAGGGCTATGGCTACACCTTC.

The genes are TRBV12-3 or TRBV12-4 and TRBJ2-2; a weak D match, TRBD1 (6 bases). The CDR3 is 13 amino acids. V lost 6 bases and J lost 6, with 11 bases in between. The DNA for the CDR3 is TGTGCCAGCAGCCCGACAGGTGCCGGGGAGCTGTTTTTT. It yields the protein CASSPTGAGELFF.

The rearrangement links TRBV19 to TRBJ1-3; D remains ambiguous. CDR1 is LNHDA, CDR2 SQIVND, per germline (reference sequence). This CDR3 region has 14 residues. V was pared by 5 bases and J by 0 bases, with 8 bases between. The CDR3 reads CASSPTPSGNTIYF. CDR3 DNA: TGTGCCAGTAGTCCCACTCCCTCTGGAAACACCATATATTTT.

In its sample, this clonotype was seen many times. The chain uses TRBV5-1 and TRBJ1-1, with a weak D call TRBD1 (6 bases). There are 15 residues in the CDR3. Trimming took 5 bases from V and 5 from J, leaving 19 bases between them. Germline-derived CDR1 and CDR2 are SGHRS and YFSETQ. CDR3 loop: CASRQEGGGRTEAFF. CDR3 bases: TGCGCCAGCAGACAAGAGGGAGGGGGACGGACTGAAGCTTTCTTT.

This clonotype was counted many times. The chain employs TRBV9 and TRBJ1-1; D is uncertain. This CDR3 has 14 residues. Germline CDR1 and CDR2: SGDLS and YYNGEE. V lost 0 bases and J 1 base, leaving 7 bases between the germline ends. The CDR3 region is CASSVDPENTEAFF. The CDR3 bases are TGTGCCAGCAGCGTAGACCCTGAGAACACTGAAGCTTTCTTT. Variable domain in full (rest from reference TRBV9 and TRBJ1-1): DSGVTQTPKHLITATGQRVTLRCSPRSGDLSVYWYQQSLDQGLQFLIQYYNGEERAKGNILERFSAQQFPDLHSELNLSSLELGDSALYFCASSVDPENTEAFFGQGTRLTVV.

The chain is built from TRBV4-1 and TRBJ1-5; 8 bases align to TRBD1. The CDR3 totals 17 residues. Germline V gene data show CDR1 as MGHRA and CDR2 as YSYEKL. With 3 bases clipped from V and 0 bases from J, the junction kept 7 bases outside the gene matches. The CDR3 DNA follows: TGCGCCAGCAGCCAGCCCCAGGGGGCGCGTAGCAATCAGCCCCAGCATTTT. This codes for CASSQPQGARSNQPQHF.

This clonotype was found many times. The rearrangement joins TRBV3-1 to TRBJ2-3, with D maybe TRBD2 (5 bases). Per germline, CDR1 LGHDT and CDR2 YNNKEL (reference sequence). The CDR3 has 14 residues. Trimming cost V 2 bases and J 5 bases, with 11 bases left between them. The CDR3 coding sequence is TGTGCCAGCAGCCAAAGAGGGTTTGGAGATACGCAGTATTTT. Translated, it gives CASSQRGFGDTQYF.

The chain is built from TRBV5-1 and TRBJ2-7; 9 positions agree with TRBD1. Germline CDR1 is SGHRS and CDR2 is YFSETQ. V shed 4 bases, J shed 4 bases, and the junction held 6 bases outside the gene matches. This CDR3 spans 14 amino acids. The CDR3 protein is CASSPTGGEYEQYF. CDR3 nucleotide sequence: TGCGCCAGCAGCCCCACAGGGGGCGAGTACGAGCAGTACTTC.

DNA of the CDR3: TGTGCCAGCAGCTTCCACTTAGCGGGTGAGCAGTTCTTC. The encoded protein is CASSFHLAGEQFF. The V and J genes are TRBV5-5 and TRBJ2-1; TRBD2 matches at 7 bases. The germline gives CDR1 SGHKS, CDR2 YYEKEE (reference sequence). The CDR3 extends over 13 amino acids. The V gene end was trimmed by 2 bases and the J gene end by 9 bases; junction bases not matched to a gene: 5.

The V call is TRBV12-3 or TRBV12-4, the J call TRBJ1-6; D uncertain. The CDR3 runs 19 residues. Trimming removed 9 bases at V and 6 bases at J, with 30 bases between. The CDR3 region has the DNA TGTGCCAGTCGCTCTGAAGGCAGGCCCCGGTCCCTTGTTAATTCACCCCTCCACTTT. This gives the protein CASRSEGRPRSLVNSPLHF.

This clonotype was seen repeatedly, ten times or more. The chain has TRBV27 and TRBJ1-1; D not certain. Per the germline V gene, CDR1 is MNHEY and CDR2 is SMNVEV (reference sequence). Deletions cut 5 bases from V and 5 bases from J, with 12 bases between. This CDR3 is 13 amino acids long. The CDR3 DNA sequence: TGTGCCAGCAGTGCGGGCCCCCGGACTGAAGCTTTCTTT. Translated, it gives CASSAGPRTEAFF.

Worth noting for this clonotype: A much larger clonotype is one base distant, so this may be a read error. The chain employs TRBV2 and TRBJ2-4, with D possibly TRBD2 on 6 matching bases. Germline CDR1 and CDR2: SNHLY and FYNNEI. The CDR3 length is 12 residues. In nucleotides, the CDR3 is TGTGCCAGCGTGGTGGCGGGGAACACTCAGTACTTC. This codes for CASVVAGNTQYF. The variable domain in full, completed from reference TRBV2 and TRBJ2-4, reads EPEVTQTPSHQVTQMGQEVILRCVPISNHLYFYWYRQILGQKVEFLVSFYNNEISEKSEIFDDQFSVERPDGSNFTLKIRSTKLEDSAMYFCASVVAGNTQYFGAGTRLSVL.